This T cell receptor (beta chain) was identified during a study of Graves' ophthalmopathy and Graves' hyperthyroidism. About the research overall: The study drew peripheral blood at initial diagnosis, before any treatment.

This clonotype was counted once. No antigen is known for it. Amplifying from RNA transcripts, the study obtained TCR beta CDR3 regions. First-round RT-PCR used HTBI primers; second-round multiplex PCR followed. A single record per CDR3 protein comes from TCRdb applying MiXCR to the multiplex PCR reads. This sample has about 160,000 distinct CDR3 sequences, with 30% to 45% found just once. J gave up 3 bases and V 5 bases, and 6 bases lay outside the gene matches. The V gene's germline CDR1 is SQVTM and CDR2 ANQGSEA. The CDR3 length is 14 residues. Whole-study results and caveats: Ophthalmopathy was separated from stable hyperthyroidism by a 13-signature model with roughly 91% sensitivity and 75% to 83% specificity. Blood also harbored most expanded thyroid clonotypes above 0.001 frequency.

Patients were excluded if they had other autoimmune diseases or uncontrolled infections, and likewise if pregnancy or lactation applied. The TCR sequence derives from a woman in her thirties or forties with Graves' ophthalmopathy. The specimen sequenced was peripheral blood. The J gene is TRBJ1-3, the V gene TRBV29-1, with 8 bases fitting TRBD1. Here the CDR3 reads CSVTRGPSGNTIYF. Here the CDR3 DNA reads TGCAGCGTTACCAGGGGGCCCAGTGGAAACACCATATATTTT.